These 24 T cell receptor beta chains were sequenced from one sample in a study of blood T cell repertoires in COVID-19. Assay: immunoSEQ multiplex PCR; the TCRdb copy retains only in-frame clones and omits some. The sample comprises some 45,000 clones, more than 80% of which are singletons, and approximately 8.4% rests with the top ten. Material for sequencing was peripheral blood. The origin of the receptors is a man of 80 years or more in a cohort sampled during active COVID-19.

This chain joins TRBV18 and TRBJ1-1; tentative D call: TRBD1 (5 bases). Germline V gene data show CDR1 as KGHSH and CDR2 as LQKENI. Trimming took off 5 bases at V and 7 bases at J, with 8 bases between the two ends. The CDR3 sequence is 11 residues long. In DNA, the CDR3 is TGTGCCAGCTCAGGACATAATGAAGCTTTCTTT. Translating it yields CASSGHNEAFF.

This clone appeared once. The rearrangement uses TRBV27 and TRBJ1-5; 10 bases match TRBD1. With V trimmed by 3 bases and J by 9 bases, 11 bases remained unmatched. The length of the CDR3 is 16 residues. CDR1 and CDR2 (germline): MNHEY, SMNVEV (reference sequence). In DNA, the CDR3 is TGTGCCAGCAGTTTTCCGGACAGGGGGGTGAGATGGCCCCAGCATTTT. Translating it yields CASSFPDRGVRWPQHF.

The rearrangement joins TRBV14 to TRBJ2-3, with D possibly being TRBD2 (6 bases). Trimming shortened V by 2 bases and J by 5 bases, and 11 bases separated the two germline ends. The length of the CDR3 is 14 residues. Germline V gene data show CDR1 as SGHDN and CDR2 as FVKESK. CDR3 loop: CASSQRRLGDTQYF. The CDR3 coding sequence is TGTGCCAGCAGCCAACGCCGACTAGGAGATACGCAGTATTTT. The full variable domain, with the rest looked up from reference TRBV14 and TRBJ2-3, is EAGVTQFPSHSVIEKGQTVTLRCDPISGHDNLYWYRRVMGKEIKFLLHFVKESKQDESGMPNNRFLAERTGGTYSTLKVQPAELEDSGVYFCASSQRRLGDTQYFGPGTRLTVL.

This sequence joins TRBV27 and TRBJ2-5, with TRBD2 as a possible D gene (6 bases). From germline, CDR1 is MNHEY and CDR2 SMNVEV (reference sequence). The V end lost 2 bases, the J end lost 1 base, and 11 bases lay between the germline ends. CDR3 length equals 15 residues. CDR3 coding DNA: TGTGCCAGCAGTTTAGTAGGGAGGTCCCAAGAGACCCAGTACTTC. Translation gives CASSLVGRSQETQYF.

The CDR3 reads CASSLFSGTPGGSPLHF. CDR3 nucleotides: TGTGCCAGCAGTTTATTTTCCGGGACCCCGGGAGGCTCACCCCTCCACTTT. The rearrangement joins TRBV28 to TRBJ1-6; TRBD1 is a possible D gene (5 bases). This CDR3 is 17 amino acids long. V was pared by 1 base and J by 10 bases, with 20 bases between. CDR1 is MDHEN and CDR2 is SYDVKM in the germline V gene.

This clone occurred a few times. V gene TRBV11-2 combines with J gene TRBJ1-3, with 7 positions matching TRBD1. The CDR3 is 15 residues long. With V trimmed by 7 bases and J by 5 bases, 11 bases remained unmatched. Germline assignment: CDR1 SGHAT and CDR2 FQNNGV. Here the CDR3 reads CASNPRRDSRNTIYF. The CDR3 DNA reads as TGTGCCAGCAACCCCCGAAGGGACAGTAGAAACACCATATATTTT.

This chain connects TRBV6-1 to TRBJ1-2; D uncertain. This CDR3 comprises 15 residues. V lost 2 bases and J lost 7, with 17 bases in between. The germline V gene encodes CDR1 MNHNS and CDR2 SASEGT. The CDR3: CASSETVMRGGGYTF. The CDR3 DNA follows: TGTGCCAGCAGTGAAACGGTTATGCGCGGCGGTGGCTACACCTTC.

Here the CDR3 DNA reads TGTGCCAGCAGTTTTTCGGGGACAGGACTTTATGGCTACACCTTC. Translation gives CASSFSGTGLYGYTF. The chain links TRBV28 to TRBJ1-2; 8 bases match TRBD1. Looked up from germline, CDR1 is MDHEN and CDR2 is SYDVKM. Germline trimming cut 3 bases from V and 5 bases from J; bases unmatched to any gene: 8. The CDR3 is 15 residues long.

The V and J genes are TRBV10-3 and TRBJ1-3; 7 nucleotides match TRBD1. Germline V lookup: CDR1 ENHRY, CDR2 SYGVKD. There are 17 residues in the CDR3. The J segment lost 0 bases and the V segment lost 0 bases, leaving 5 bases of the junction unmatched. The CDR3 spells CAISESRQGHSGNTIYF. As DNA, the CDR3 is TGTGCCATCAGTGAGTCACGACAGGGTCACTCTGGAAACACCATATATTTT.

This clone was seen a single time. The chain has TRBV28 and TRBJ2-4, with D possibly being TRBD2 (6 bases). Germline assignment: CDR1 MDHEN and CDR2 SYDVKM. V lost 1 base and J 0 bases, leaving 13 bases between the germline ends. This CDR3 has 17 amino acids. The DNA for the CDR3 is TGTGCCAGCAGTTTATCCTGGAGGGGAATAGCCAAAAACATTCAGTACTTC. It codes for CASSLSWRGIAKNIQYF. The full variable domain, with the rest looked up from reference TRBV28 and TRBJ2-4, is DVKVTQSSRYLVKRTGEKVFLECVQDMDHENMFWYRQDPGLGLRLIYFSYDVKMKEKGDIPEGYSVSREKKERFSLILESASTNQTSMYLCASSLSWRGIAKNIQYFGAGTRLSVL.

J is TRBJ1-4 and V is TRBV25-1; 9 positions agree with TRBD1. Germline V lookup: CDR1 MGHDK, CDR2 SYGVNS. There are 14 residues in the CDR3. V shed 8 bases and J 7 bases; nucleotides not matched to a gene: 8. The CDR3 nucleotides are TGTGCCAGCGGGGACACAGGGGGCGGTGAAAAACTGTTTTTT. This codes for CASGDTGGGEKLFF. Combining the CDR3 with reference TRBV25-1 and TRBJ1-4 gives the whole variable domain EADIYQTPRYLVIGTGKKITLECSQTMGHDKMYWYQQDPGMELHLIHYSYGVNSTEKGDLSSESTVSRIRTEHFPLTLESARPSHTSQYLCASGDTGGGEKLFFGSGTQLSVL.

About this clone: One end of the junction fails to match germline, which may point to a read error. The genes are TRBV6-2 or TRBV6-3 and TRBJ2-7; 15 bases agree with TRBD2. Per germline, CDR1 MNHEY and CDR2 SVGEGT. This CDR3 region has 16 residues. CDR3 nucleotides: TGTGCGAGCAGCCATCCGGGACTAGCGGGAGGCTACGAGCAGTACTTC. It is translated as CASSHPGLAGGYEQYF.

This chain joins TRBV6-5 and TRBJ1-5, with 9 bases lining up with TRBD1. V lost 8 bases, J lost 0 bases, and 5 bases stayed unmatched. CDR1 is MNHEY, CDR2 SVGAGI, per germline. The CDR3 length is 15 residues. The CDR3: CASGWTGDSNQPQHF. CDR3 DNA: TGTGCCAGCGGCTGGACAGGGGATAGCAATCAGCCCCAGCATTTT.

This clone was detected once. The gene calls are TRBV3-1 (or the pseudogene TRBV3-2) and TRBJ2-3; 14 positions match TRBD2. The CDR3 runs to 19 residues. The junction had 8 bases not matched to a gene; V was cut back by 3 bases and J by 0 bases. CDR1 and CDR2 from the germline V gene are LGHDT and YNNKEL (reference sequence). In DNA form, the CDR3 reads TGTGCCAGCAGCCACCACGCGACTAGCGGGGGGGGTAGCACAGATACGCAGTATTTT. It yields the protein CASSHHATSGGGSTDTQYF.

The V and J genes are TRBV19 and TRBJ2-5; TRBD1 aligns across 10 bases. CDR3 size: 15 residues. Germline assignment: CDR1 LNHDA and CDR2 SQIVND (reference sequence). With V trimmed by 1 base and J by 4 bases, 3 bases remained unmatched. The CDR3 loop is CASSIGGQGRETQYF. The CDR3 bases are TGTGCCAGTAGTATAGGGGGACAGGGGCGAGAGACCCAGTACTTC.

The chain employs TRBV18 and TRBJ2-7; 7 nucleotides match TRBD2. V shed 2 bases and J 0 bases; nucleotides not matched to a gene: 13. Per the germline V gene, CDR1 is KGHSH and CDR2 is LQKENI. CDR3 size: 18 residues. The CDR3, as DNA: TGTGCCAGCTCACCAGCCTATAGTTCGCGGGGGACCTCCTACGAGCAGTACTTC. It codes for CASSPAYSSRGTSYEQYF.

In its sample, this clone was seen a few times. The chain has TRBV6-2 or TRBV6-3 and TRBJ2-3, with D hard to call. V lost 5 bases to trimming and J lost 9 bases, with 9 bases between them. The CDR3 is made up of 11 amino acids. Germline values: CDR1 MNHEY, CDR2 SVGEGT. The CDR3 spells CASSAHLTQYF. CDR3 nucleotides: TGTGCCAGCAGTGCCCACTTGACGCAGTATTTT.

V usage is TRBV27 and J usage is TRBJ2-5, with D perhaps TRBD2 (5 bases). V dropped 2 bases and J dropped 7 bases, with 17 bases sitting between them. There are 15 residues in the CDR3. Per the germline V gene, CDR1 is MNHEY and CDR2 is SMNVEV (reference sequence). The CDR3 sequence is CASSLDSVGGATQYF. CDR3 DNA sequence: TGTGCCAGCAGTTTAGATAGCGTCGGAGGAGCGACCCAGTACTTC.

The rearrangement uses TRBV19 and TRBJ2-4; 10 nucleotides align to TRBD2. CDR3 length: 18 residues. The germline CDR1 and CDR2 sequences are LNHDA and SQIVND (reference sequence). Germline trimming cut 1 base from V and 1 base from J; bases unmatched to any gene: 7. The CDR3 DNA reads as TGTGCCAGTAGTATAGGTGCTAGCGGGAGTTCTGCCAAAAACATTCAGTACTTC. It specifies CASSIGASGSSAKNIQYF.

The chain uses TRBV5-6 and TRBJ1-2; D uncertain. Germline V CDR1 and CDR2: SGHDT, YYEEEE. Between the trimmed V and J ends, which lost 0 bases and 4 bases, there was a span of 13 bases. This CDR3 has 15 residues. CDR3 sequence reads: CASSLGSRRVYGYTF. The CDR3 DNA follows: TGTGCCAGCAGCTTGGGGTCCCGGCGGGTCTATGGCTACACCTTC.

V gene TRBV28 combines with J gene TRBJ2-7, with 9 positions matching TRBD1. This CDR3 contains 14 residues. J was trimmed by 1 base and V by 3 bases; bases with no gene match: 1. Germline CDR1 is MDHEN and CDR2 is SYDVKM. CDR3 DNA: TGTGCCAGCAGTTTGACAGGGGGATCCTACGAGCAGTACTTC. This codes for CASSLTGGSYEQYF.

This chain connects TRBV7-9 to TRBJ1-2; no definite D call. The CDR3 consists of 14 residues. The germline gives CDR1 SEHNR, CDR2 FQNEAQ (reference sequence). Trimming cost V 0 bases and J 1 base, with 6 bases left between them. The CDR3 loop is CASSLAAGNYGYTF. CDR3 coding DNA: TGTGCCAGCAGCTTAGCGGCGGGTAACTATGGCTACACCTTC. Based on the CDR3 plus reference TRBV7-9 and TRBJ1-2, the full variable domain is DTGVSQNPRHKITKRGQNVTFRCDPISEHNRLYWYRQTLGQGPEFLTYFQNEAQLEKSRLLSDRFSAERPKGSFSTLEIQRTEQGDSAMYLCASSLAAGNYGYTFGSGTRLTVV.

The rearrangement links TRBV29-1 to TRBJ2-7; 12 bases are shared with TRBD1. V dropped 7 bases and J dropped 2; count of bases not matched to a gene: 3. The germline V gene has CDR1 SQVTM and CDR2 ANQGSEA. The CDR3 is 13 residues long. DNA of the CDR3: TGCAGCGGTTGGGACAGGGGGCCCTACGAGCAGTACTTC. As protein: CSGWDRGPYEQYF.

This chain joins TRBV10-3 and TRBJ1-3; D is possibly TRBD1 (6 bases). Germline CDR1 reads ENHRY; CDR2 reads SYGVKD. The CDR3 sequence is 14 residues long. V was pared by 3 bases and J by 5 bases, with 11 bases between. CDR3: CAISEEQGRNTIYF. The CDR3 coding sequence is TGTGCCATCAGTGAAGAACAGGGAAGAAACACCATATATTTT.